This T cell receptor (beta chain) came from a study of Graves' ophthalmopathy and Graves' hyperthyroidism. The sequenced template was RNA, covering the TCR beta CDR3 region. An initial RT-PCR round employing HTBI primers preceded a second-round multiplex PCR. MiXCR was run by TCRdb on the multiplex PCR reads, yielding one entry per CDR3 protein. The data show a few hundred thousand distinct CDR3 sequences, 15% to 17% seen once. This clonotype originated in a woman aged 18-35 years with stable Graves' hyperthyroidism. Sequencing was carried out using peripheral blood.

CDR3 protein: CASPSKAGRGGTDTQYF. The DNA for the CDR3 is TGTGCCAGCCCTTCCAAGGCGGGCCGAGGGGGGACAGATACGCAGTATTTT. This chain links TRBV19 with TRBJ2-3, with D tentatively TRBD1 or TRBD2 (6 bases each). The CDR3 sequence is 17 residues long. The germline V gene has CDR1 LNHDA and CDR2 SQIVND (reference sequence). V lost 9 bases to trimming and J lost 3 bases, with 25 bases between them.